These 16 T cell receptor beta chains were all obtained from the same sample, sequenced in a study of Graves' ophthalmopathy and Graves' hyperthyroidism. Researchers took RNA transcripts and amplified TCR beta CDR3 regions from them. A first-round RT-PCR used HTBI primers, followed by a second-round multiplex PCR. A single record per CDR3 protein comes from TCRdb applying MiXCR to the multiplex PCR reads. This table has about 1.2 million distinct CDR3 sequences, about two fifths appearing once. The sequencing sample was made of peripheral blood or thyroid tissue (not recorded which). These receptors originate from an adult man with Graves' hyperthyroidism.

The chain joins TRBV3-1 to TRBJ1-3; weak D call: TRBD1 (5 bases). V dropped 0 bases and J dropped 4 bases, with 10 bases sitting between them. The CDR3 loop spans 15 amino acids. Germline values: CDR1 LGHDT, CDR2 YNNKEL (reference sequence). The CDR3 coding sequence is TGTGCCAGCAGCCAAGACAGGGTAGGAGGAAACACCATATATTTT. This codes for CASSQDRVGGNTIYF.

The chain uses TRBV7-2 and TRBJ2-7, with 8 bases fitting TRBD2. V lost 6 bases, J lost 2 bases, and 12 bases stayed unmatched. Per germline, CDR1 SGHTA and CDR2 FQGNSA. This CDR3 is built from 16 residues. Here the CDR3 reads CASSHESGGGAYEQYF. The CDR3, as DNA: TGTGCCAGCAGTCATGAGAGCGGGGGTGGCGCCTACGAGCAGTACTTC.

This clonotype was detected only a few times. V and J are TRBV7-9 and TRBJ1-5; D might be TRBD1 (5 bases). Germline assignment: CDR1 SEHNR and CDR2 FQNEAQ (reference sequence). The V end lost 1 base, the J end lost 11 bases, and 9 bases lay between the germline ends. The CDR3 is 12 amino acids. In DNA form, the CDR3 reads TGTGCCAGCAGCTTAGGGTCGGGGGCCCAGCATTTT. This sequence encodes CASSLGSGAQHF.

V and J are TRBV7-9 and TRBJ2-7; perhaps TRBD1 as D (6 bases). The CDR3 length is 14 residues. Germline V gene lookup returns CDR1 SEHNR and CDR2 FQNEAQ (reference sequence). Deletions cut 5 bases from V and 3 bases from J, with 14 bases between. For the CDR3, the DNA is TGTGCCAGCAGCCGACCAGGGGCCTACTACGAGCAGTACTTC. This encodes CASSRPGAYYEQYF.

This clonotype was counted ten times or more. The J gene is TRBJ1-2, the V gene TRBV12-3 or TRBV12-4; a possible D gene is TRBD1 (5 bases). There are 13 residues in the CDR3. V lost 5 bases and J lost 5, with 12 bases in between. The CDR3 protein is CASSPRQWYGYTF. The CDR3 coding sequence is TGTGCCAGCAGTCCCCGACAGTGGTATGGCTACACCTTC.

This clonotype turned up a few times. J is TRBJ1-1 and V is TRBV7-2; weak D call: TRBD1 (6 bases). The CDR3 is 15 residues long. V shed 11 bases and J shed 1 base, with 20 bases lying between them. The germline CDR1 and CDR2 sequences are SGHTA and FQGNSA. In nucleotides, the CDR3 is TGTGCCTGGGACCGGAGGGGGTGGGGGAACACTGAAGCTTTCTTT. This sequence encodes CAWDRRGWGNTEAFF.

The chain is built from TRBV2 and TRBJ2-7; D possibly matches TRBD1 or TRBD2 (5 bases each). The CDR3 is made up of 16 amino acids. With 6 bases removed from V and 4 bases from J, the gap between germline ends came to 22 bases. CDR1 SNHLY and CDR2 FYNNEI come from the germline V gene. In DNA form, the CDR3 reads TGTGCCAGCAGCCAAGATGTCCGAGGGGTTTGGTACGAGCAGTACTTC. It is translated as CASSQDVRGVWYEQYF.

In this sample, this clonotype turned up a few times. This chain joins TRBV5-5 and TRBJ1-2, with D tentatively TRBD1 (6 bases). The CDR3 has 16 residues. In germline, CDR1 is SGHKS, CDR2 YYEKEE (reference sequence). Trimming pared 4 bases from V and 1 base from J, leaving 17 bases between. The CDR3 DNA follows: TGTGCCAGCAGCCCTTTCGGGGGCGGGATTAACTATGGCTACACCTTC. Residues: CASSPFGGGINYGYTF.

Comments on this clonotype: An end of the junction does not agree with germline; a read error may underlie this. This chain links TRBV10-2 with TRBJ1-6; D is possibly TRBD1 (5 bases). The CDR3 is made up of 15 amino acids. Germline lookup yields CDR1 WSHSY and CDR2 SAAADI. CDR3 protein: CASSRIDGGGSPLHF. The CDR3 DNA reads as TGTGCCAGCAGTCGCATAGACGGGGGGGGATCACCCCTCCACTTT.

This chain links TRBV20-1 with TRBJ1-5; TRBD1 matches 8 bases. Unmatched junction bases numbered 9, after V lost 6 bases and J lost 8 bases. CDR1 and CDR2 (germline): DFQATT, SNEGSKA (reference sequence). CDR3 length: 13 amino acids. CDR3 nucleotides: TGCAGTGCAACCCGGGACAGGATAGAGCCCCAGCATTTT. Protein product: CSATRDRIEPQHF.

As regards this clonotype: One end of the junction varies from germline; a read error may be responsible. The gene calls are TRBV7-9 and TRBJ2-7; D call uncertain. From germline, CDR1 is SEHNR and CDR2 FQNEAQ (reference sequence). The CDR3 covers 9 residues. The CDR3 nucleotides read TGTGCCAGCAGCTACGGGCAGTACTTC. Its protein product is CASSYGQYF. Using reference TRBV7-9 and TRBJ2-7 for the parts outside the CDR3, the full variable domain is DTGVSQNPRHKITKRGQNVTFRCDPISEHNRLYWYRQTLGQGPEFLTYFQNEAQLEKSRLLSDRFSAERPKGSFSTLEIQRTEQGDSAMYLCASSYGQYFGPGTRLTVT.

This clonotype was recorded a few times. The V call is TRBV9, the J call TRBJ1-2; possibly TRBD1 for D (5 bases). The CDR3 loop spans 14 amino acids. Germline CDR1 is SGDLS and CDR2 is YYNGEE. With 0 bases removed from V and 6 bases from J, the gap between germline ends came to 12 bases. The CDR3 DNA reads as TGTGCCAGCAGCGTAGAAGGGGCTGGAAATGGCTACACCTTC. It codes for CASSVEGAGNGYTF.

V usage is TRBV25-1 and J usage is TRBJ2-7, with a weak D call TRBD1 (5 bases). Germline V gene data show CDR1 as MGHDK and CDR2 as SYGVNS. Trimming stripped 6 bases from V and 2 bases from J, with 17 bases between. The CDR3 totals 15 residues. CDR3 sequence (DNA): TGTGCCAGCAGAGGGGTGACGGAAACAACCTACGAGCAGTACTTC. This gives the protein CASRGVTETTYEQYF.

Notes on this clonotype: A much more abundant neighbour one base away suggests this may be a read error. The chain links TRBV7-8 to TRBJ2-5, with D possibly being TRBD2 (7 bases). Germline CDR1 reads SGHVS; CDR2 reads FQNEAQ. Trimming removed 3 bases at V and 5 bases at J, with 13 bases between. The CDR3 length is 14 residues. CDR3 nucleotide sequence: TGTGCCAGCAGCTTTAGGGGGGGCCCTGAGACCCAGTACTTC. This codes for CASSFRGGPETQYF.

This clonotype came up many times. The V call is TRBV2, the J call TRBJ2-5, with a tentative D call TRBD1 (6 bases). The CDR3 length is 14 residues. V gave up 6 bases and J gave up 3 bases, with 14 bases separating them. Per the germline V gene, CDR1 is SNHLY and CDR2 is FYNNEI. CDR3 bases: TGTGCCAGCAGGGACAGTGACTTAAAAGAGACCCAGTACTTC. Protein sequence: CASRDSDLKETQYF.

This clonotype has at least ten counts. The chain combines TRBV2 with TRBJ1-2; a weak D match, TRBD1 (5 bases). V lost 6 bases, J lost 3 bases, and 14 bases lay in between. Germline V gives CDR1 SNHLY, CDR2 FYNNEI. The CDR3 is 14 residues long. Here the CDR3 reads CASRASGPYYGYTF. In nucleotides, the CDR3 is TGTGCCAGCAGGGCTTCGGGGCCCTACTATGGCTACACCTTC.